The sequence of this T cell receptor beta chain was determined in a study of blood T cell repertoires in COVID-19. The wider study: The United States, Italy and Spain were the sources of the acute and convalescent COVID-19 samples. From T cells, B-cell-depleted T cells, or PBMCs came the material, which was cDNA or gDNA.

In the original workflow: For nucleated cells, counts were estimated from reference gene primer amplification. The table came from immunoSEQ multiplex PCR; TCRdb's copy has only in-frame clones and leaves some out. V, J and clone size were drawn from that table, and D and trimming were deduced from the DNA. The sample has 76,000 or so clones, about 80% seen once; the top ten hold 11%. Trimming stripped 1 base from V and 1 base from J, with 10 bases between. This CDR3 region has 15 residues. Germline CDR1 reads SNHLY; CDR2 reads FYNNEI. Input material: peripheral blood. V is TRBV2 and J is TRBJ1-1; D possibly corresponds to TRBD1 (6 bases). The receptor was derived from a man aged 50 to 59 with acute or convalescent COVID-19. CDR3 coding DNA: TGTGCCAGCAGTGAAGGGGGGCCGAGGAACACTGAAGCTTTCTTT. This sequence encodes CASSEGGPRNTEAFF.